The T cell receptor beta chain under discussion was sequenced for a study of regulatory T cells in long-lasting Graves disease. The wider study: The definition of persistent Graves' disease was over 5 years of antithyroid drugs with positive TSH receptor antibodies.

In germline, CDR1 is SGHRS, CDR2 YFSETQ. The CDR3 loop spans 15 amino acids. With V trimmed by 9 bases and J by 4 bases, 12 bases remained unmatched. This clonotype has only a few counts. The target antigen is unknown. Sequencing libraries for TCR beta were prepared with iRepertoire HTBI primers and Arm-PCR of CDR3 regions. TCRdb called the multiplex PCR reads again in MiXCR, with one record for every CDR3 protein. The sample has 400,000 to 500,000 distinct CDR3 sequences; less than 25% are singletons. Sample time point: persistent/refractory GD, antithyroid drugs over 5 years with positive TRAb. Scientists built the TCR library using RNA that was extracted from PBMCs. Diagnoses of Graves' disease were made by American Thyroid Association guidelines. Broader study findings: Gene preferences differed: TRBV28, TRBJ1-2, TRBJ2-5 in persistent cases. Relative to newly diagnosed Graves' patients, persistent ones had lower TCR diversity.

V gene TRBV5-1 combines with J gene TRBJ2-2; 7 bases map to TRBD2. The specimen was peripheral blood mononuclear cells (PBMCs), collected when the disease was refractory, from a patient treated with antithyroid drugs. This receptor was identified in a female donor with Graves disease. The CDR3 reads CATRLGTMTTGELFF. CDR3 nucleotide sequence: TGCGCCACCCGTTTAGGGACTATGACCACCGGGGAGCTGTTTTTT.